This entry lists 20 T cell receptor beta chains sequenced from one sample in a study of CD8+CD57+ T cells in acquired aplastic anemia. Both TCR beta VDJ combination and CDR3 sequence profiling were carried out. Genomic DNA was the template for this profiling. TCRdb reprocessed the reads with MiXCR, giving one entry per CDR3 protein. The table shows about 470,000 distinct CDR3 sequences, with around 33% occurring only once. Patients chosen for sequencing had shown CD8+CD57+ cell expansion by flow cytometry. Material: sorted CD4+, CD8+, or CD8+CD57+ T cells (not recorded which) from PBMCs. The receptors stem from a human donor with aplastic anemia.

The sample holds many counts of this clonotype. V is TRBV2 and J is TRBJ1-1, with D perhaps TRBD1 (5 bases). CDR3 size: 16 residues. Germline lookup yields CDR1 SNHLY and CDR2 FYNNEI. The V gene lost 8 bases and the J gene lost 0 bases, with 19 bases spanning the gap. In DNA, the CDR3 is TGTGCCAGCGGAGGGACTCCCGTCGTCTTGAACACTGAAGCTTTCTTT. It codes for CASGGTPVVLNTEAFF.

Only a few counts were recorded for this clonotype. The gene calls are TRBV13 and TRBJ2-5, with D hard to call. This CDR3 region has 15 residues. V was shortened by 1 base and J by 0 bases, with 9 bases between the two germline ends. Per the germline V gene, CDR1 is PRHDT and CDR2 is FYEKMQ (reference sequence). CDR3 residues: CASSLASGYQETQYF. CDR3 bases: TGTGCCAGCAGCTTAGCTTCGGGCTACCAAGAGACCCAGTACTTC.

This clonotype was counted many times. The genes are TRBV20-1 and TRBJ1-2, with a tentative D call TRBD1 (5 bases). CDR1 and CDR2 (germline): DFQATT, SNEGSKA (reference sequence). The CDR3 contains 11 residues. Trimming took 5 bases from V and 7 from J, leaving 11 bases between them. The CDR3 sequence is CSAGGTLGYTF. CDR3 bases: TGCAGTGCTGGGGGGACGCTTGGCTACACCTTC.

This clonotype was observed many times. The genes are TRBV29-1 and TRBJ1-4, with D maybe TRBD1 (6 bases). Germline V gene lookup returns CDR1 SQVTM and CDR2 ANQGSEA. The CDR3 has 13 amino acids. The V gene lost 8 bases and the J gene lost 6 bases, with 16 bases spanning the gap. In DNA, the CDR3 is TGCAGCTTTATAAGACAGGATTATGAAAAACTGTTTTTT. Translation gives CSFIRQDYEKLFF.

Comment on this clonotype: A read error may be the cause here, since a much bigger clone is one base away. CDR3 DNA sequence: TGTGCCGGTAGTATTAGTGGGACAGGGGTGTACGAGCAGTACTTC. It specifies CAGSISGTGVYEQYF. J is TRBJ2-7 and V is TRBV19; 10 bases are shared with TRBD1. Germline CDR1 is LNHDA and CDR2 is SQIVND (reference sequence). This CDR3 region has 15 residues. Full variable domain (missing parts from reference TRBV19 and TRBJ2-7): DGGITQSPKYLFRKEGQNVTLSCEQNLNHDAMYWYRQDPGQGLRLIYYSQIVNDFQKGDIAEGYSVSREKKESFPLTVTSAQKNPTAFYLCAGSISGTGVYEQYFGPGTRLTVT.

The chain joins TRBV20-1 to TRBJ2-1; 7 nucleotides match TRBD2. J lost 0 bases, V lost 1 base, and 9 bases had no gene match. This CDR3 is 17 amino acids long. The germline gives CDR1 DFQATT, CDR2 SNEGSKA (reference sequence). As DNA, the CDR3 is TGCAGTGCTAGAGGTATTGGTGCGGGGGACTCCTACAATGAGCAGTTCTTC. It yields the protein CSARGIGAGDSYNEQFF.

This clonotype was found many times. This may arise from a read error, as a much more abundant clone is one base away. The rearrangement uses TRBV6-1 and TRBJ2-7, with no clear D. The CDR3 runs to 12 residues. The V and J ends lost 6 bases and 2 bases respectively, with 8 bases between them. The germline CDR1 and CDR2 sequences are MNHNS and SASEGT. The CDR3 DNA sequence: TGTGCCAGCAGCCTGACACCCTACGAGCAGTACTTC. Translated: CASSLTPYEQYF.

This chain uses TRBV10-3 with TRBJ1-1; the D is unclear. The germline V gene encodes CDR1 ENHRY and CDR2 SYGVKD. The CDR3 is made up of 13 amino acids. Between the trimmed V and J ends, which lost 2 bases and 0 bases, there was a span of 4 bases. CDR3 coding DNA: TGTGCCATCAGTGAGAGGGTGAACACTGAAGCTTTCTTT. This encodes CAISERVNTEAFF.

In the case of this clonotype: One end of the junction fails to match germline, which may point to a read error. The CDR3 reads CASSQVGTGDSTEAFF. DNA for the CDR3: TGCGCCAGCAGCCAAGTTGGGACAGGGGATTCCACTGAAGCTTTCTTT. The V gene is TRBV7-8, the J gene TRBJ1-1, with 10 bases that match TRBD1. The CDR3 sequence is 16 residues long. The germline gives CDR1 SGHVS, CDR2 FQNEAQ.

This clonotype was counted many times. The CDR3 sequence is CASSLMGGDTQYF. CDR3 coding DNA: TGTGCCAGCAGCTTGATGGGGGGAGATACGCAGTATTTT. This rearrangement joins TRBV7-6 to TRBJ2-3, with a possible D match to TRBD2 (6 bases). Germline V gives CDR1 SGHVS, CDR2 FNYEAQ. The V end was cut by 3 bases, the J end by 5 bases, with 9 bases between. CDR3 length: 13 amino acids.

This clonotype occurred many times. The chain combines TRBV19 with TRBJ1-5; D remains ambiguous. Germline V gives CDR1 LNHDA, CDR2 SQIVND (reference sequence). The CDR3 has 14 amino acids. Trimming took 5 bases from V and 3 from J, leaving 11 bases between them. CDR3 region: CASSDRADNQPQHF. In DNA, the CDR3 is TGTGCCAGTAGTGACCGGGCCGACAATCAGCCCCAGCATTTT.

This clonotype was counted ten times or more. In nucleotides, the CDR3 is TGTGCCAGCAGTGACGTAGGACAGGGTGATGGCTACACCTTC. Translation: CASSDVGQGDGYTF. V usage is TRBV6-1 and J usage is TRBJ1-2; 8 bases line up with TRBD1. Germline CDR1 and CDR2: MNHNS and SASEGT. The trim removed 3 bases at V and 6 bases at J, leaving 6 bases unmatched. This CDR3 comprises 14 residues.

The rearrangement uses TRBV20-1 and TRBJ2-2; 12 bases agree with TRBD2. J gave up 7 bases and V 6 bases, and 9 bases lay outside the gene matches. This CDR3 comprises 15 residues. Per germline, CDR1 DFQATT and CDR2 SNEGSKA (reference sequence). CDR3 protein: CSAQTASGRVGELFF. In DNA, the CDR3 is TGCAGTGCGCAGACGGCTAGCGGGAGGGTCGGGGAGCTGTTTTTT.

This sequence joins TRBV12-3 or TRBV12-4 and TRBJ2-3; the D gene could be TRBD1 or TRBD2 (6 bases each). The CDR3 runs to 16 residues. The V gene lost 5 bases and the J gene lost 2 bases, with 17 bases spanning the gap. In DNA, the CDR3 is TGTGCCAGCAGTCCCAACAGGGACTTCCACACAGATACGCAGTATTTT. Amino acids: CASSPNRDFHTDTQYF.

This clonotype was counted only a few times. Compared with germline, one end of the junction differs, possibly owing to a read error. In DNA form, the CDR3 reads TGCGCCAGCAGCGCAACCGGGACAGGGTCTTTAATTAACTTC. It encodes CASSATGTGSLINF. The chain combines TRBV5-1 with TRBJ2-7; 9 bases align to TRBD1. The CDR3 consists of 14 residues. Germline values: CDR1 SGHRS, CDR2 YFSETQ. Looking up the rest from reference TRBV5-1 and TRBJ2-7 gives the full variable domain: KAGVTQTPRYLIKTRGQQVTLSCSPISGHRSVSWYQQTPGQGLQFLFEYFSETQRNKGNFPGRFSGRQFSNSRSEMNVSTLELGDSALYLCASSATGTGSLINFGPGTRLTVT.

This chain connects TRBV7-9 to TRBJ2-7, with D maybe TRBD1 (6 bases). The CDR3 length is 15 residues. V lost 5 bases to trimming and J lost 0 bases, with 14 bases between them. Germline lookup yields CDR1 SEHNR and CDR2 FQNEAQ (reference sequence). The CDR3 sequence is CASSAPGHSSYEQYF. DNA for the CDR3: TGTGCCAGCAGCGCCCCGGGACATAGCTCCTACGAGCAGTACTTC.

This clonotype has at least ten counts. V gene TRBV19 combines with J gene TRBJ1-2; D gene uncertain. This CDR3 is 14 amino acids long. The V and J ends lost 4 bases and 2 bases respectively, with 11 bases between them. Germline values: CDR1 LNHDA, CDR2 SQIVND (reference sequence). In DNA form, the CDR3 reads TGTGCCAGTAGTAAAAATCAGGTCAACTATGGCTACACCTTC. Protein: CASSKNQVNYGYTF.

This clonotype showed up many times. The V and J genes are TRBV19 and TRBJ1-4, with D uncertain. Trimming removed 5 bases at V and 8 bases at J, with 6 bases between. This CDR3 is 11 amino acids long. Germline V gene data show CDR1 as LNHDA and CDR2 as SQIVND (reference sequence). The CDR3 DNA reads as TGTGCCAGTAGTTTGTCGGAAAAACTGTTTTTT. This sequence encodes CASSLSEKLFF.

The genes are TRBV29-1 and TRBJ1-2; no clear D. Germline lookup yields CDR1 SQVTM and CDR2 ANQGSEA. The ends were cut back, 6 bases at V and 8 bases at J, with 16 bases in the middle. The CDR3 covers 12 residues. The DNA for the CDR3 is TGCAGCGTGGACGGCCCCGAAGTAGGCTACACCTTC. This sequence encodes CSVDGPEVGYTF.

For the CDR3, the DNA is TGTGCCAGTAGTAAGGACAGGGGATACTCTGGAAACACCATATATTTT. This sequence encodes CASSKDRGYSGNTIYF. The chain couples TRBV19 to TRBJ1-3; TRBD1 agrees at 9 bases. V was pared by 4 bases and J by 0 bases, with 4 bases of the junction left unmatched. Germline CDR1 and CDR2: LNHDA and SQIVND (reference sequence). This CDR3 spans 16 amino acids.